This TCR beta chain originates from a study of patients and donors after allogeneic stem cell transplantation. The V end was cut by 0 bases, the J end by 5 bases, with 11 bases between. Germline loops: CDR1 SGDLS, CDR2 YYNGEE. The CDR3 runs to 15 residues. TCRdb called the RT-PCR reads again in MiXCR, with one record for every CDR3 protein. The data contain roughly 960,000 distinct CDR3 sequences, approximately 18% of them singletons. The sample was blood, either unsorted or a sorted T cell fraction (not recorded which). This clonotype was obtained from a human donor who was either an allogeneic HSCT recipient or a stem cell or donor lymphocyte infusion donor (not recorded which). It is not recorded whose cells these are; they may come from a transplant donor. The genes are TRBV9 and TRBJ2-2; D remains unclear. The CDR3 protein is CASSVAPLGTGELFF. CDR3 sequence (DNA): TGTGCCAGCAGCGTAGCCCCTTTAGGGACCGGGGAGCTGTTTTTT.